This T cell receptor (beta chain) was retrieved from a study of blood T cell repertoires in COVID-19. Overall study context: The samples span acute and convalescent COVID-19 from the United States, Italy and Spain.

The table came from immunoSEQ multiplex PCR; TCRdb's copy has only in-frame clones and leaves some out. The sample carries some 78,000 clones, about four fifths recorded once. Trimming stripped 6 bases from V and 2 bases from J, with 8 bases between. This CDR3 has 13 residues. The germline V gene has CDR1 LNHDA and CDR2 SQIVND (reference sequence). The sample taken for sequencing was peripheral blood. This chain links TRBV19 with TRBJ1-3, with unresolved D. The TCR comes from a man between 45 and 60 years old with acute or convalescent COVID-19. CDR3 nucleotide sequence: TGTGCCAGTAGCGGGTCTCCTGGAAACACCATATATTTT. Translated, it gives CASSGSPGNTIYF.